This TCR beta chain was retrieved from a study of neurological immune-mediated disorders (dated by TCRdb to between 2017 and 2020). For the wider study: Using UMI-based sequencing, the study compared peripheral blood TCR-beta repertoires from patients with HTLV-I-associated myelopathy (HAM/TSP), patients with multiple sclerosis, and healthy controls. The cohort was made up of approximately 65 subjects, consisting of about 14 HAM/TSP patients, about 34 multiple sclerosis patients and around 20 healthy controls. Longitudinal HAM/TSP and healthy donors were sampled at 3 time-points each (about 3-45 month intervals). Longitudinal samples, technical triplicates and paired sorted CD4+ and CD8+ T-cell subsets, alongside PBMC samples, were included among the roughly 96 TCR-beta libraries. Here is what the overall study found, with its caveats: Expanded clones from different subjects shared no identical CDR3 amino acid sequences, which suggests that TCR-beta repertoires were private in all groups. TCR clonal expansion was greatest in HAM/TSP patients and smallest in MS patients, who ranked below even healthy controls.

Taken with the paper, the label for time point translates to: longitudinal time-point 1 (baseline). Unsorted PBMC libraries were generated from 2 million PBMCs stored in RNAlater at -80 °C until RNA extraction. Peripheral blood underwent Ficoll-Hypaque density gradient centrifugation to isolate PBMCs, which were then cryopreserved in liquid nitrogen. To synthesize cDNA, template-switch 5'RACE was performed with a primer carrying a 10-nucleotide random unique molecular identifier so that each TCR transcript was tagged. Every sequencing run yielded over 170 million TCR-beta sequences covering 15-18 subjects. Total RNA was extracted with the RNeasy kit. The KAPA Real-time Library Amplification kit was used to amplify TCR-beta VDJ regions with primers targeting the TCR constant region and the 5'RACE anchor. A first PCR added sample indexes and Illumina adaptors, after which a second PCR increased the library yield. After purification with Ampure beads, the TCR product of roughly 650 bp was size-selected on a 2% E-gel SizeSelection system. Before pooling, library quality was assessed on a Bioanalyzer, concentration was determined with Qubit, and library quantification was performed with the Kapa Library Quantification kit. An Illumina HiSeq 2500 sequenced the libraries paired-end 2 x 150 bp. To increase sequence diversity, about 23-32% phiX was spiked into each library pool. The original methods were these. The UMI-based MiGEC pipeline processed quality-filtered reads and removed over 80% of raw TCR sequences during error correction. IMGT germline references were used for alignment of VDJ genes, and clonotypes were defined by a unique CDR3 amino acid sequence together with V-J genes. Clonal expansion, Shannon diversity, and CDR3 relatedness (CalcPairwiseDistances, ClusterSamples) were evaluated with VDJtools, and phylogenetic trees were built with CLCbio workbench. Expanded clones were defined as having at least 8 unique UMIs, based on coefficient-of-variation modelling across technical triplicates. Using fastp at Q25 and MiXCR, TCRdb reprocessed the public reads and kept productive beta chains. CDR3 protein sequences are deduplicated, and each keeps its most common genes and DNA. These V and J calls are TCRdb output, not the study's own analysis. The sample table contains 55,000 to 70,000 distinct CDR3 sequences; only one count was recorded for about 10% of them. Together, the top ten hold more than 6.5% of the sample.

This clonotype was detected ten times or more. No antigen is known for it. It has no much larger one-base neighbor in the sample; base qualities were not kept. This TCR derives from a male donor with HTLV-1-associated myelopathy (HAM/TSP). The sequenced sample consisted of PBMCs.

The CDR3 is CSARSFYEQYF. The nucleotides are TGCAGCGCCCGCTCCTTCTACGAGCAGTACTTC. The chain joins TRBV29-1 to TRBJ2-7; a confident D gene designation cannot be given. Trimming removed 7 bases from V and 3 bases from J, leaving 10 bases between the germline ends. Looking up the germline V gene yields CDR1 SQVTM and CDR2 ANQGSEA. The CDR3 runs 11 residues from the cysteine to the phenylalanine. CDR3 DNA only is kept here, 33 bases in frame from base 1.